Presented here are 18 T cell receptor beta chains from one specimen sequenced in a study of blood T cell repertoires in COVID-19. Data came from immunoSEQ multiplex PCR; TCRdb stores just in-frame clones and leaves some out. Seen here are about 210,000 clones, 80% observed once, and the top ten hold roughly 4.3%. The sample comprised PBMCs or T cells enriched from blood (not recorded which). The source of these receptors is a man aged 25-45 years with acute COVID-19.

V usage is TRBV4-1 and J usage is TRBJ1-1, with a weak D call TRBD1 (5 bases). V was clipped by 0 bases and J by 6 bases, with 8 bases between them. Germline loops: CDR1 MGHRA, CDR2 YSYEKL. CDR3 length equals 13 residues. CDR3 DNA: TGCGCCAGCAGCCAAGATAGGGGTCCTGAAGCTTTCTTT. It yields the protein CASSQDRGPEAFF.

The chain employs TRBV19 and TRBJ1-3; 7 positions match TRBD1. Unmatched junction bases numbered 6, after V lost 5 bases and J lost 2 bases. The CDR3 has 15 residues. Germline values: CDR1 LNHDA, CDR2 SQIVND (reference sequence). The DNA of the CDR3 is TGTGCCAGTAGTTCTACAGGGGCTGCTGGAAACACCATATATTTT. Protein product: CASSSTGAAGNTIYF.

The chain uses TRBV6-5 and TRBJ1-6; D not certain. The CDR3 has 13 residues. Germline V gene lookup returns CDR1 MNHEY and CDR2 SVGAGI. Trimming pared 5 bases from V and 10 bases from J, leaving 12 bases between. The CDR3 DNA is TGTGCCAGCAGTCGGGGAGAAGGGTCACCCCTCCACTTT. Its protein is CASSRGEGSPLHF.

V is TRBV13 and J is TRBJ1-4; 7 bases are a match to TRBD1. The length of the CDR3 is 14 residues. CDR1 is PRHDT, CDR2 FYEKMQ, per germline (reference sequence). J gave up 1 base and V 4 bases, and 0 bases lay outside the gene matches. In DNA, the CDR3 is TGTGCCAGCAGCTGGGACAGAACTAATGAAAAACTGTTTTTT. Translated: CASSWDRTNEKLFF.

The V call is TRBV4-2, the J call TRBJ2-1; 7 bases are a match to TRBD2. The germline V gene has CDR1 LGHNA and CDR2 YNFKEQ. After removal of 0 bases from V and 8 bases from J, the junction contained 1 base not matched to a gene. This CDR3 spans 13 amino acids. DNA for the CDR3: TGTGCCAGCAGCCAAGAGGGAGGGTATGAGCAGTTCTTC. Translated: CASSQEGGYEQFF.

The chain joins TRBV12-3 or TRBV12-4 to TRBJ1-1; D not resolved. The CDR3 totals 12 residues. V lost 1 base and J lost 4, with 4 bases in between. The CDR3 spells CASSLGSTEAFF. CDR3 nucleotides: TGTGCCAGCAGTTTAGGGAGCACTGAAGCTTTCTTT.

This chain connects TRBV9 to TRBJ2-7, with 7 bases aligning to TRBD1. V lost 0 bases, J lost 6 bases, and 0 bases stayed unmatched. Germline-derived CDR1 and CDR2 are SGDLS and YYNGEE. CDR3 length equals 12 residues. The CDR3, as DNA: TGTGCCAGCAGCGTAGACAGGGGCGAGCAGTACTTC. Amino acid sequence: CASSVDRGEQYF.

This sequence joins TRBV3-1 (or the pseudogene TRBV3-2) and TRBJ2-2; TRBD2 aligns across 12 bases. The V and J ends lost 3 bases and 3 bases, in that order; junction bases with no gene match: 5. CDR1 and CDR2 from the germline V gene are LGHDT and YNNKEL (reference sequence). This CDR3 contains 17 residues. The CDR3 loop is CASSQTRLAGDTGELFF. CDR3 coding DNA: TGTGCCAGCAGCCAGACCCGACTAGCGGGGGACACCGGGGAGCTGTTTTTT.

The chain is built from TRBV6-1 and TRBJ2-5; 7 bases agree with TRBD2. V lost 1 base and J lost 0; bases outside the gene matches: 5. Germline CDR1 is MNHNS and CDR2 is SASEGT. The CDR3 loop spans 16 amino acids. The CDR3 region has the DNA TGTGCCAGCAGTGAAGTTAGGGGAGGGTACCAAGAGACCCAGTACTTC. This gives the protein CASSEVRGGYQETQYF.

The rearrangement joins TRBV3-1 (or the pseudogene TRBV3-2) to TRBJ2-1, with D maybe TRBD2 (6 bases). This CDR3 has 14 amino acids. V lost 8 bases and J lost 3, with 14 bases in between. Germline lookup yields CDR1 LGHDT and CDR2 YNNKEL (reference sequence). The DNA of the CDR3 is TGTGCCAGCTCCTGGACGGGGGACTACAATGAGCAGTTCTTC. Its protein is CASSWTGDYNEQFF.

The CDR3 nucleotides read TGCGCCAGCAGCCAGGGGGCGACAGGTCGCGAAGATACGCAGTATTTT. It specifies CASSQGATGREDTQYF. V and J are TRBV4-1 and TRBJ2-3; the D gene is possibly TRBD1 (6 bases). V lost 3 bases to trimming and J lost 5 bases, with 18 bases between them. The CDR3 totals 16 residues. From germline, CDR1 is MGHRA and CDR2 YSYEKL.

The chain employs TRBV2 and TRBJ2-3; TRBD2 is a possible D gene (7 bases). The CDR3 contains 14 residues. Germline CDR1 reads SNHLY; CDR2 reads FYNNEI. Trimming took off 9 bases at V and 3 bases at J, with 16 bases between the two ends. CDR3 coding DNA: TGTGCCAGGATGTACAGGGAGGGAACAGATACGCAGTATTTT. This gives the protein CARMYREGTDTQYF.

The V call is TRBV11-2, the J call TRBJ2-7; 11 positions match TRBD1. In germline, CDR1 is SGHAT, CDR2 FQNNGV. This CDR3 region has 13 residues. V dropped 5 bases and J dropped 7; count of bases not matched to a gene: 4. The CDR3 protein is CASSGQGAGEQYF. The DNA of the CDR3 is TGTGCCAGCAGCGGACAGGGGGCAGGGGAGCAGTACTTC.

This clone was recorded only once. DNA of the CDR3: TGTGCCAGTAGTACCCGTGGGACAGGGAAAGAGACCCAGTACTTC. This sequence encodes CASSTRGTGKETQYF. This sequence joins TRBV19 and TRBJ2-5; 9 nucleotides match TRBD1. With 4 bases clipped from V and 3 bases from J, the junction kept 6 bases outside the gene matches. The CDR3 extends over 15 amino acids. The V gene's germline CDR1 is LNHDA and CDR2 SQIVND (reference sequence).

V usage is TRBV28 and J usage is TRBJ2-7; TRBD2 is a possible D gene (5 bases). In germline, CDR1 is MDHEN, CDR2 SYDVKM. There are 12 residues in the CDR3. With 5 bases removed from V and 12 bases from J, the gap between germline ends came to 17 bases. The CDR3 protein is CASSLMDSQRYF. CDR3 bases: TGTGCCAGCAGTCTAATGGACTCCCAGCGGTACTTC.

The V and J genes are TRBV28 and TRBJ1-6; D is unclear. CDR1 MDHEN and CDR2 SYDVKM come from the germline V gene. The V end lost 2 bases, the J end lost 1 base, and 3 bases lay between the germline ends. The CDR3 spans 14 residues. The CDR3 region is CASSLTSYNSPLHF. The CDR3 DNA follows: TGTGCCAGCAGTTTAACTTCCTATAATTCACCCCTCCACTTT.

This clone was recorded only once. This chain joins TRBV5-1 and TRBJ2-2; 11 positions match TRBD2. The CDR3 consists of 18 residues. Trimming cost V 4 bases and J 0 bases; bases outside gene matches: 8. CDR1 SGHRS and CDR2 YFSETQ come from the germline V gene. The CDR3 nucleotides read TGCGCCAGCAGCATGAAACTAGCGGGGGAACCGAACACCGGGGAGCTGTTTTTT. Protein sequence: CASSMKLAGEPNTGELFF.

The rearrangement links TRBV3-1 (or the pseudogene TRBV3-2) to TRBJ1-2; 7 nucleotides line up with TRBD1. The CDR3 sequence is 13 residues long. J lost 8 bases, V lost 4 bases, and 7 bases had no gene match. CDR1 and CDR2 from the germline V gene are LGHDT and YNNKEL (reference sequence). The CDR3 DNA is TGTGCCAGCAGCCCCGACAGGGTAGGGGGCTACACCTTC. Protein product: CASSPDRVGGYTF.